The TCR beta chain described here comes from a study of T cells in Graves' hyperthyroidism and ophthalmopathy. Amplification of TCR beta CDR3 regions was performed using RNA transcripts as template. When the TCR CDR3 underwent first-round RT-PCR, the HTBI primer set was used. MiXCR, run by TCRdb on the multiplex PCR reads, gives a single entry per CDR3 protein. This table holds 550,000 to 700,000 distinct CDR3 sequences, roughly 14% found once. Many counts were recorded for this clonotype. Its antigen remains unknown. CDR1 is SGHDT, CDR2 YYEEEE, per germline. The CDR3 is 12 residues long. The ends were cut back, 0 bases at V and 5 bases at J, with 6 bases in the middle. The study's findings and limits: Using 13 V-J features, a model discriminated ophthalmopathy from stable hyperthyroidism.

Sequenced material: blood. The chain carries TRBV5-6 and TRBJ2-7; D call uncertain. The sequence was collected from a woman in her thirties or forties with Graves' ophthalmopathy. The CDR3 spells CASSLATNEQYF. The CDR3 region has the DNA TGTGCCAGCAGCTTGGCGACAAACGAGCAGTACTTC.